Below, 20 T cell receptor beta chains from the same sample are listed, as sequenced in a study of cytomegalovirus exposure and HLA in healthy donors. It was with 60 Vbeta and 13 Jbeta primers that the PCR ran. The protocol was immunoSEQ multiplex PCR, while the TCRdb copy is restricted to in-frame clones and leaves out a portion. This table has more than 150,000 clones, 60% to 80% appearing once. Input material: PBMCs. These receptors all stem from a middle-aged woman in good health and CMV-seropositive.

This clone is a singleton in its sample. This rearrangement joins TRBV11-2 to TRBJ2-2; tentative D call: TRBD2 (6 bases). Germline loops: CDR1 SGHAT, CDR2 FQNNGV. CDR3 size: 15 residues. Trimming took 4 bases from V and 1 from J, leaving 10 bases between them. CDR3 coding DNA: TGTGCCAGCAGCTCCCGGGAGCTGAACACCGGGGAGCTGTTTTTT. This codes for CASSSRELNTGELFF.

This clone was counted only a few times. This chain joins TRBV6-5 and TRBJ2-1; 7 bases match TRBD1. The V segment lost 6 bases and the J segment 9 bases; nucleotides outside the gene matches: 8. CDR1 and CDR2 from the germline V gene are MNHEY and SVGAGI. This CDR3 has 13 amino acids. CDR3 DNA sequence: TGTGCCAGCAGGGCGGACAGGAATAGTGAGCAGTTCTTC. Its translation: CASRADRNSEQFF.

This chain links TRBV18 with TRBJ2-7, with 13 bases aligning to TRBD2. CDR1 KGHSH and CDR2 LQKENI come from the germline V gene. V dropped 3 bases and J dropped 5; count of bases not matched to a gene: 1. The CDR3 contains 14 residues. The CDR3 sequence is CASSPGLAGDEQYF. The CDR3 DNA follows: TGTGCCAGCTCACCTGGACTAGCGGGAGACGAGCAGTACTTC.

This clone was seen a few times. The genes are TRBV19 and TRBJ1-1; no definite D call. Germline lookup yields CDR1 LNHDA and CDR2 SQIVND (reference sequence). Trimming removed 5 bases from V and 4 bases from J, with 11 bases in between. The CDR3 has 13 residues. CDR3 region: CASSRGWVTEAFF. For the CDR3, the DNA is TGTGCCAGTAGTCGGGGTTGGGTCACTGAAGCTTTCTTT.

V usage is TRBV9 and J usage is TRBJ2-5; 8 bases fit TRBD2. The V segment lost 4 bases and the J segment 5 bases; nucleotides outside the gene matches: 7. In germline, CDR1 is SGDLS, CDR2 YYNGEE. The CDR3 loop spans 14 amino acids. The CDR3 loop reads CASSSGTRGETQYF. The CDR3, as DNA: TGTGCCAGCAGCAGCGGGACTAGGGGTGAGACCCAGTACTTC.

The chain couples TRBV6-1 to TRBJ2-1, with TRBD2 matching over 10 bases. V lost 3 bases, J lost 7 bases, and 9 bases stayed unmatched. The CDR3 runs to 16 residues. Per germline, CDR1 MNHNS and CDR2 SASEGT. CDR3 loop: CASSEALAGVRNEQFF. In nucleotides, the CDR3 is TGTGCCAGCAGTGAGGCCCTAGCGGGAGTACGAAATGAGCAGTTCTTC.

This chain connects TRBV28 to TRBJ1-1, with D maybe TRBD1 (5 bases). Germline V gives CDR1 MDHEN, CDR2 SYDVKM. The CDR3 sequence is 15 residues long. The V end was cut by 2 bases, the J end by 6 bases, with 16 bases between. The CDR3 sequence: CASSLIGEGFAEAFF. The CDR3 nucleotides are TGTGCCAGCAGTTTAATTGGGGAGGGGTTCGCTGAAGCTTTCTTT.

V is TRBV25-1 and J is TRBJ1-2, with D tentatively TRBD1 (5 bases). The length of the CDR3 is 12 residues. From germline, CDR1 is MGHDK and CDR2 SYGVNS. With 3 bases removed from V and 4 bases from J, the gap between germline ends came to 6 bases. CDR3 sequence reads: CASSDRAYGYTF. The CDR3 DNA sequence: TGTGCCAGCAGTGACAGGGCCTATGGCTACACCTTC.

This clone has just a few counts. The V call is TRBV9, the J call TRBJ2-5, with D possibly TRBD2 on 6 matching bases. Deletions cut 0 bases from V and 4 bases from J, with 16 bases between. This CDR3 has 16 residues. The germline V gene encodes CDR1 SGDLS and CDR2 YYNGEE. The CDR3 sequence: CASSVADVPGAETQYF. DNA for the CDR3: TGTGCCAGCAGCGTAGCTGACGTTCCGGGAGCAGAGACCCAGTACTTC.

In this sample, this clone turned up once. V and J are TRBV15 and TRBJ1-1; no clear D gene. CDR3 size: 18 residues. The V end lost 2 bases, the J end lost 1 base, and 20 bases lay between the germline ends. CDR1 and CDR2 (germline): LNHNV, YYDKDF (reference sequence). The CDR3 DNA is TGTGCCACCAGCAGATCCAGTACGAATTACCATGCGAACACTGAAGCTTTCTTT. Amino acids: CATSRSSTNYHANTEAFF.

The gene calls are TRBV28 and TRBJ1-6, with D maybe TRBD1 (6 bases). This CDR3 has 15 amino acids. Germline loops: CDR1 MDHEN, CDR2 SYDVKM. With 5 bases removed from V and 7 bases from J, the gap between germline ends came to 15 bases. DNA for the CDR3: TGTGCCAGCAGTCCCTTTAGGGGGTTGAATTCACCCCTCCACTTT. Its protein is CASSPFRGLNSPLHF. The variable domain in full, completed from reference TRBV28 and TRBJ1-6, reads DVKVTQSSRYLVKRTGEKVFLECVQDMDHENMFWYRQDPGLGLRLIYFSYDVKMKEKGDIPEGYSVSREKKERFSLILESASTNQTSMYLCASSPFRGLNSPLHFGNGTRLTVT.

The rearrangement links TRBV9 to TRBJ2-3; 8 bases align to TRBD2. V dropped 3 bases and J dropped 6; count of bases not matched to a gene: 0. Germline CDR1 is SGDLS and CDR2 is YYNGEE. CDR3 length: 12 residues. For the CDR3, the DNA is TGTGCCAGCAGCGCGGGGGGGGATACGCAGTATTTT. Its translation: CASSAGGDTQYF.

V usage is TRBV28 and J usage is TRBJ2-3; TRBD2 matches 13 bases. CDR1 is MDHEN and CDR2 is SYDVKM in the germline V gene. The J segment lost 4 bases and the V segment lost 6 bases, leaving 7 bases of the junction unmatched. This CDR3 is built from 16 residues. In DNA, the CDR3 is TGTGCCAGCAGCACCACTAGCGGGAGGGAATCAGATACGCAGTATTTT. As protein: CASSTTSGRESDTQYF.

V usage is TRBV5-6 and J usage is TRBJ1-1; D not certain. Germline V CDR1 and CDR2: SGHDT, YYEEEE. The V gene lost 2 bases and the J gene lost 4 bases, with 6 bases spanning the gap. The CDR3 runs to 12 residues. Here the CDR3 DNA reads TGTGCCAGCAGCTTTGTGAGCACTGAAGCTTTCTTT. It yields the protein CASSFVSTEAFF.

The chain has TRBV19 and TRBJ2-5; tentative D call: TRBD2 (6 bases). V was pared by 4 bases and J by 0 bases, with 15 bases between. CDR1 and CDR2 (germline): LNHDA, SQIVND (reference sequence). This CDR3 has 16 residues. The CDR3 sequence is CASSSPGLSNQETQYF. The DNA for the CDR3 is TGTGCCAGTAGTAGCCCGGGACTGAGCAACCAAGAGACCCAGTACTTC. Filled out from reference TRBV19 and TRBJ2-5, the complete variable domain reads DGGITQSPKYLFRKEGQNVTLSCEQNLNHDAMYWYRQDPGQGLRLIYYSQIVNDFQKGDIAEGYSVSREKKESFPLTVTSAQKNPTAFYLCASSSPGLSNQETQYFGPGTRLLVL.

This clone was seen once. The rearrangement links TRBV7-2 to TRBJ2-7, with D perhaps matching TRBD2 (6 bases). This CDR3 spans 17 amino acids. Germline loops: CDR1 SGHTA, CDR2 FQGNSA. Trimming cost V 4 bases and J 0 bases, with 19 bases left between them. The CDR3 DNA sequence: TGTGCCAGCAGCTCGGCGAGGGGCGGGACCCTCTCCTACGAGCAGTACTTC. Amino acids: CASSSARGGTLSYEQYF. Variable domain in full (rest from reference TRBV7-2 and TRBJ2-7): GAGVSQSPSNKVTEKGKDVELRCDPISGHTALYWYRQSLGQGLEFLIYFQGNSAPDKSGLPSDRFSAERTGGSVSTLTIQRTQQEDSAVYLCASSSARGGTLSYEQYFGPGTRLTVT.

Only a few counts were recorded for this clone. V is TRBV11-2 and J is TRBJ2-3; no definite D call. This CDR3 has 11 residues. Between the trimmed V and J ends, which lost 4 bases and 5 bases, there was a span of 4 bases. Germline V lookup: CDR1 SGHAT, CDR2 FQNNGV. The CDR3 coding sequence is TGTGCCAGCAGCTCCTTAGATACGCAGTATTTT. This translates into CASSSLDTQYF.

This clone came up a few times. This chain joins TRBV18 and TRBJ2-1; 7 positions match TRBD2. The germline gives CDR1 KGHSH, CDR2 LQKENI. CDR3 length: 14 amino acids. The V and J ends lost 3 bases and 7 bases, in that order; junction bases with no gene match: 6. CDR3 loop: CASSPGGSRNEQFF. In DNA form, the CDR3 reads TGTGCCAGCTCACCGGGCGGGAGTCGGAATGAGCAGTTCTTC.

V usage is TRBV6-1 and J usage is TRBJ2-2; maybe TRBD1 (7 bases). The CDR3 sequence is 16 residues long. Germline-derived CDR1 and CDR2 are MNHNS and SASEGT. The V gene lost 2 bases and the J gene lost 3 bases, with 13 bases spanning the gap. CDR3 nucleotides: TGTGCCAGCAGTGAATTGGAGGGGGCCGACACCGGGGAGCTGTTTTTT. This sequence encodes CASSELEGADTGELFF.

This chain joins TRBV2 and TRBJ2-7; maybe TRBD2 (6 bases). The CDR3 loop spans 12 amino acids. Germline-derived CDR1 and CDR2 are SNHLY and FYNNEI. V lost 4 bases and J lost 6, with 10 bases in between. CDR3 coding DNA: TGTGCCAGCAGTGGAGGAGGGCGCGAGCAGTACTTC. It is translated as CASSGGGREQYF.